This entry features one T cell receptor (beta chain) sequence. The junction shows a germline mismatch at one end, possibly a read error. These data come from a study of blood T cells in healthy people across ages. With a J-beta primer mix and a sample-barcoded 5' primer, a second PCR ran 7 to 11 cycles. TCRdb fed the 5' RACE reads into MiXCR, producing one record per CDR3 protein. The sample records more than 650,000 distinct CDR3 sequences, roughly 25% being singletons. This sample also belongs to another study, concerning T cells of mothers and their children.

The sequence derives from a boy aged 5 to 17 in good health. The sequencing input was blood.

CDR3 in amino acids: CASSLSGGSYERYF. The CDR3 region has the DNA TGTGCCAGCAGCCTCTCGGGGGGGTCCTACGAGCGGTACTTC. The rearrangement joins TRBV3-1 to TRBJ2-7; 8 positions agree with TRBD2. The CDR3 has 14 residues. Germline CDR1 reads LGHDT; CDR2 reads YNNKEL (reference sequence).